This T cell receptor beta chain is drawn from a study of STAT5B mutations in CD4+ large granular lymphocyte leukemia. The assay was run at survey level. Produced via immunoSEQ multiplex PCR; TCRdb's table is partial and in-frame only. The sample lists some 1,700 clones, over 60% seen once, with over 75% in the top ten. Recruitment of CD4+ T-LGLL patients was in Padova, Helsinki and Shinshu. Germline V gene data show CDR1 as SGHTA and CDR2 as FQGTGA. V was shortened by 0 bases and J by 6 bases, with 12 bases between the two germline ends. This CDR3 is 15 amino acids long. Study-wide points: The CD4+ versus CD8+ T-LGLL clonality difference may reflect limited sample size. The clonality comparison with controls used just six or seven CD4-sorted patient samples.

This clone was counted once. Its specificity is unknown. This clonotype was sampled from a woman in her 70s with CD4+ T-cell large granular lymphocyte leukemia. This chain connects TRBV7-3 to TRBJ2-1; D may be TRBD2 (6 bases). Sample: PBMCs. Here the CDR3 reads CASSLTSDYFNEQFF. CDR3 DNA: TGTGCCAGCAGCTTAACGTCGGACTACTTCAATGAGCAGTTCTTC.